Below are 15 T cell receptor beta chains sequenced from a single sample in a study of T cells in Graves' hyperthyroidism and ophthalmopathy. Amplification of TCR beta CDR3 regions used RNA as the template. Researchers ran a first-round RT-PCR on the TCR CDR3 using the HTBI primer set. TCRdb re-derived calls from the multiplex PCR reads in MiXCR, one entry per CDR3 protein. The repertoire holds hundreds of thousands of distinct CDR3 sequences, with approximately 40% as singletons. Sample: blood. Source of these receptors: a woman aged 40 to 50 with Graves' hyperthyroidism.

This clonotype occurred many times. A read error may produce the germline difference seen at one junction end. The CDR3 nucleotides read TGTGCTAGCAGCGAATGGCATGGACAGGAAGCTTTCTTT. As protein: CASSEWHGQEAFF. The chain couples TRBV7-7 to TRBJ1-1; the D gene is possibly TRBD1 (6 bases). The CDR3 extends over 13 amino acids. Germline V lookup: CDR1 SSHAT, CDR2 FNYEAQ (reference sequence).

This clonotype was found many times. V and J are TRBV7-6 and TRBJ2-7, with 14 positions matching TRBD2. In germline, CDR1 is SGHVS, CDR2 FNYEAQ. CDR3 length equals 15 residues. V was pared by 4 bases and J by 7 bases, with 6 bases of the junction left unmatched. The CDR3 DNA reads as TGTGCCAGCAGCTCGGGACTAGCGGGAGTACGGGAGCAGTACTTC. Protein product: CASSSGLAGVREQYF.

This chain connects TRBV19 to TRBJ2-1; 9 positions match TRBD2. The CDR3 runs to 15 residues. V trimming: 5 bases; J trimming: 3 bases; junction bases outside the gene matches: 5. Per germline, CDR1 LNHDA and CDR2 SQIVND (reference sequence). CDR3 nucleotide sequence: TGTGCCAGTAGTGGGGCGGGAGGGTTCTACAATGAGCAGTTCTTC. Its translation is CASSGAGGFYNEQFF.

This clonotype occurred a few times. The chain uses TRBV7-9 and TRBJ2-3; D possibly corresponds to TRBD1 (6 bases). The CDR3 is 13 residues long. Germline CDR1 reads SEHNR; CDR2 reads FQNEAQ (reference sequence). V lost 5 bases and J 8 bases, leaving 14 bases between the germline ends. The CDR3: CASSQTGLGTQYF. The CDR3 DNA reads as TGTGCCAGCAGCCAGACAGGTTTGGGTACGCAGTATTTT.

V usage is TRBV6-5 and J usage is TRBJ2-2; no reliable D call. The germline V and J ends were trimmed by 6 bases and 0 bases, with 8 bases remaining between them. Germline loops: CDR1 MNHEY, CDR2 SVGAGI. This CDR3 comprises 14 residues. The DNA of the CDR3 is TGTGCCAGCAGATTGCAGGCGAACACCGGGGAGCTGTTTTTT. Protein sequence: CASRLQANTGELFF.

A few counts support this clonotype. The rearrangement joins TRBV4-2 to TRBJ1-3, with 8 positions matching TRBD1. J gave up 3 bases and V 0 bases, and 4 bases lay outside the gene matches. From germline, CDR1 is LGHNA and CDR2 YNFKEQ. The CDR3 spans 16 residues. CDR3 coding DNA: TGTGCCAGCAGCCAAGACTGGGACAGGCTTGGAAACACCATATATTTT. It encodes CASSQDWDRLGNTIYF.

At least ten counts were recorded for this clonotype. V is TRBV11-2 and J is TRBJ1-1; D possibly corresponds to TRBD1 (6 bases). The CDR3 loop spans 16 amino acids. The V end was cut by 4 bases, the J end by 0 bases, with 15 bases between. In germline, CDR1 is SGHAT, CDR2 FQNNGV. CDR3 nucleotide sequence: TGTGCCAGCAGCTCGCTGAACAGGGTGATGAACACTGAAGCTTTCTTT. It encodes CASSSLNRVMNTEAFF.

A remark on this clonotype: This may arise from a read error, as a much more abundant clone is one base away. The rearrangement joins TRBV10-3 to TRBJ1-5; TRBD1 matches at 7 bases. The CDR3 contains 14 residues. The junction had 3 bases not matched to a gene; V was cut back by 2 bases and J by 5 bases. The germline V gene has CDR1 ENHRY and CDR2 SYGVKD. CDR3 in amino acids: CAISETGVHQPQHF. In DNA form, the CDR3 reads TGTGCCATCAGTGAGACAGGGGTGCATCAGCCCCAGCATTTT.

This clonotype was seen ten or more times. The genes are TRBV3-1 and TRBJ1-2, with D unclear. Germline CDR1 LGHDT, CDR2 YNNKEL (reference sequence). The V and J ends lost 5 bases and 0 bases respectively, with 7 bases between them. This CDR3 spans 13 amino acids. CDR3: CASSTSTNYGYTF. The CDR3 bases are TGTGCCAGCAGCACCAGTACTAACTATGGCTACACCTTC.

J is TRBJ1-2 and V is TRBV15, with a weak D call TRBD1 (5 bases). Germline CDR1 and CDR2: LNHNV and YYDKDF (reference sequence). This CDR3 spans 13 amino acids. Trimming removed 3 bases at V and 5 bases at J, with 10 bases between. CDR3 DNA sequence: TGTGCCACCAGCAGTTGGAGGGGTTATGGCTACACCTTC. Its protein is CATSSWRGYGYTF.

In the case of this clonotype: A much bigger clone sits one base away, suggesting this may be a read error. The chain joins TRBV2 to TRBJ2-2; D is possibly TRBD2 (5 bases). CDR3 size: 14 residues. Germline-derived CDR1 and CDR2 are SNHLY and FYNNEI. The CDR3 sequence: CASSEAGTPGELSF. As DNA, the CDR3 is TGTGCCAGCAGTGAAGCAGGAACACCCGGGGAGCTGTCTTTT.

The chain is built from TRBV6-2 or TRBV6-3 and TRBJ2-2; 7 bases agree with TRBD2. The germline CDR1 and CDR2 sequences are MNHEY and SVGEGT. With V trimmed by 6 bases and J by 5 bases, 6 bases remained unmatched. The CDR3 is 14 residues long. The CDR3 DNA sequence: TGTGCCAGCAGGGGAGCGGGAAGGACCGGGGAGCTGTTTTTT. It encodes CASRGAGRTGELFF.

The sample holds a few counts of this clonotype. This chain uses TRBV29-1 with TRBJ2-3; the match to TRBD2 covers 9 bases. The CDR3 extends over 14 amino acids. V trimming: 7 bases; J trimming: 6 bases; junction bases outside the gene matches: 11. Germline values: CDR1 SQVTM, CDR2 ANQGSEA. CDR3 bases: TGCAGCGGTACCGGGACTAGCTTTGTGGATACGCAGTATTTT. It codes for CSGTGTSFVDTQYF.

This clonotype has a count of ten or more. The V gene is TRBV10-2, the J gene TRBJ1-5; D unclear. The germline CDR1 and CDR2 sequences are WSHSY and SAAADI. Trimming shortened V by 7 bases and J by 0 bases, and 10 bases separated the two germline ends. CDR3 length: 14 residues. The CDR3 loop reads CASNYGISNQPQHF. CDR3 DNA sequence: TGCGCCAGCAATTACGGGATTAGCAATCAGCCCCAGCATTTT.

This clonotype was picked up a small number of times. The CDR3 nucleotides are TGTGCCAGCAGTTACTCGAAAGGCGTAGAAAATTCACCCCTCCACTTT. This codes for CASSYSKGVENSPLHF. The genes are TRBV6-5 and TRBJ1-6; no reliable D call. The V gene lost 0 bases and the J gene lost 7 bases, with 13 bases spanning the gap. There are 16 residues in the CDR3. Germline loops: CDR1 MNHEY, CDR2 SVGAGI.